This section outlines one T cell receptor beta chain sequence together with its context. As yet, its antigen is unknown. This CDR3 is also generated by other DNA sequences in the sample. Second-dose intervals near 4 or 12 weeks were combined. Germline CDR1 reads MNHEY; CDR2 reads SVGAGI. The CDR3 has 13 residues. V was cut by 5 bases and J by 5 bases, with 12 bases left in between. This record comes from a study of T cell responses to AZD1222 COVID-19 vaccine. Study-wide results and caveats: At 160-218 and 743-854, vaccine-associated CD4 TCRs were dominant, and they spanned spike. Of spike-specific TCRs, nearly half reportedly target regions left unmutated in variants. Females outnumbered males among donors, who were mostly white British; clonal diversity was possibly underestimated.

The data were produced by immunoSEQ multiplex PCR, yet TCRdb's version contains in-frame clones alone and is incomplete. The table lists about 160,000 clones, 88% of them singletons. The receptor was isolated from an adult who received the AZD1222 COVID-19 vaccine. The sequences come from peripheral blood, collected 28 days after the second AZD1222 dose. V is TRBV6-5 and J is TRBJ1-2, with no clear D. The CDR3 region has the DNA TGTGCCAGCAGTAGAGATTCGAATTATGGCTACACCTTC. This sequence encodes CASSRDSNYGYTF.